A selection of T cell receptor beta chains follows, all from one sample in a study of T cell responses to AZD1222 COVID-19 vaccine. Some clones are missing from TCRdb's copy, which holds only in-frame ones; the method was immunoSEQ multiplex PCR. The data hold around 120,000 clones, with roughly 91% observed a single time. Sequences were derived from peripheral blood, sampled on day 0 of AZD1222 vaccination. The source of these receptors is an adult in good health. CDR3s include the opening cysteine and the closing phenylalanine or tryptophan. The order of the fields is V gene, J gene, D gene, CDR3 protein. D genes are given only for firm matches.

v_call: TRBV23-1; j_call: TRBJ2-7; d_call: -; cdr3_aa: CASSLGGVTYEQYF
v_call: TRBV14; j_call: TRBJ2-4; d_call: TRBD1; cdr3_aa: CASSLLGEGAAKNIQYF
v_call: TRBV10-3; j_call: TRBJ1-2; d_call: -; cdr3_aa: CAISESSQGSGAYGYTF
v_call: TRBV4-3; j_call: TRBJ2-1; d_call: TRBD2; cdr3_aa: CASSHPAGRGDVNEQFF
v_call: TRBV5-1; j_call: TRBJ2-1; d_call: TRBD2; cdr3_aa: CASSSSSGGPYNEQFF
v_call: TRBV11-2; j_call: TRBJ1-1; d_call: TRBD1; cdr3_aa: CASSWGQGTPPLAEAFF
v_call: TRBV29-1; j_call: TRBJ1-2; d_call: -; cdr3_aa: CSVRFGTQGHYGYTF
v_call: TRBV12-3/TRBV12-4; j_call: TRBJ2-7; d_call: -; cdr3_aa: CASSLKTDYEQYF
v_call: TRBV6-5; j_call: TRBJ1-4; d_call: -; cdr3_aa: CASRPQGGKLFF
v_call: TRBV7-2; j_call: TRBJ2-3; d_call: -; cdr3_aa: CASSNDRTILGTDTQYF
v_call: TRBV4-1; j_call: TRBJ1-2; d_call: -; cdr3_aa: CASSHAGTQDYTF
v_call: TRBV2; j_call: TRBJ1-2; d_call: -; cdr3_aa: CASRFEGVSNYGYTF
v_call: TRBV12-3/TRBV12-4; j_call: TRBJ1-2; d_call: -; cdr3_aa: CASSASTGNRYTF
v_call: TRBV9; j_call: TRBJ2-3; d_call: -; cdr3_aa: CASSLSRGAQYF
v_call: TRBV2; j_call: TRBJ2-2; d_call: -; cdr3_aa: CASRELALVSGELFF
v_call: TRBV5-1; j_call: TRBJ1-1; d_call: -; cdr3_aa: CASSLGDYPEAFF
v_call: TRBV6-4; j_call: TRBJ1-6; d_call: TRBD1; cdr3_aa: CASSDSISPGTGGSPLHF
v_call: TRBV3-1/TRBV3-2; j_call: TRBJ1-6; d_call: -; cdr3_aa: CASSQQGFNSPLHF
v_call: TRBV9; j_call: TRBJ1-1; d_call: TRBD1; cdr3_aa: CASSRYGQGTEAFF
v_call: TRBV6-4; j_call: TRBJ2-3; d_call: TRBD1; cdr3_aa: CASSADRASDTQYF
v_call: TRBV5-1; j_call: TRBJ1-1; d_call: -; cdr3_aa: CASSSDLAPNTEAFF
v_call: TRBV7-9; j_call: TRBJ2-7; d_call: TRBD2; cdr3_aa: CASSPGGNEQYF
v_call: TRBV5-1; j_call: TRBJ2-3; d_call: -; cdr3_aa: CASSSSTDTQYF
v_call: TRBV6-1; j_call: TRBJ2-7; d_call: TRBD2; cdr3_aa: CASSGVKGLAGGVYEQYF
v_call: TRBV5-1; j_call: TRBJ1-1; d_call: TRBD1; cdr3_aa: CASSLAVGGVSGEAFF
v_call: TRBV6-5; j_call: TRBJ2-3; d_call: TRBD2; cdr3_aa: CASKKAGPTLSTQYF
v_call: TRBV10-1; j_call: TRBJ1-6; d_call: TRBD1; cdr3_aa: CASSEGDREGIDNSPLHF
v_call: TRBV2; j_call: TRBJ1-4; d_call: -; cdr3_aa: CASTDRATNEKLFF
v_call: TRBV19; j_call: TRBJ2-2; d_call: TRBD1; cdr3_aa: CASSIGTGITGELFF
v_call: TRBV2; j_call: TRBJ1-2; d_call: -; cdr3_aa: CASNGEANYGYTF
v_call: TRBV23-1; j_call: TRBJ2-7; d_call: -; cdr3_aa: CASSQSWGSYEQYF
v_call: TRBV2; j_call: TRBJ1-2; d_call: TRBD1; cdr3_aa: CASSESGTGYGYTF
v_call: TRBV6-5; j_call: TRBJ2-5; d_call: TRBD1; cdr3_aa: CASSYFQGAVQETQYF
v_call: TRBV2; j_call: TRBJ2-5; d_call: TRBD2; cdr3_aa: CASRASGGKETQYF
v_call: TRBV10-2; j_call: TRBJ2-7; d_call: -; cdr3_aa: CASSESGSVHEQYF
v_call: TRBV4-1; j_call: TRBJ1-6; d_call: -; cdr3_aa: CASSQEGVNDSPLHF
v_call: TRBV7-9; j_call: TRBJ1-2; d_call: -; cdr3_aa: CASSLTSGRGSYGYTF
v_call: TRBV9; j_call: TRBJ2-1; d_call: -; cdr3_aa: CASSVGLGSEQFF
v_call: TRBV6-2/TRBV6-3; j_call: TRBJ2-7; d_call: -; cdr3_aa: CASSYEGPSYEQYF
v_call: TRBV2; j_call: TRBJ2-7; d_call: TRBD1; cdr3_aa: CASMMLTGGLTEQYF
v_call: TRBV19; j_call: TRBJ2-3; d_call: TRBD2; cdr3_aa: CASSNPLAGASTDTQYF
v_call: TRBV12-5; j_call: TRBJ2-1; d_call: TRBD2; cdr3_aa: CASGPQGGGTANEQFF
v_call: TRBV5-1; j_call: TRBJ2-7; d_call: -; cdr3_aa: CASSLGRTYEQYF
v_call: TRBV15; j_call: TRBJ1-2; d_call: -; cdr3_aa: CATRGIGALNGYTF
v_call: TRBV29-1; j_call: TRBJ1-1; d_call: TRBD1; cdr3_aa: CSVGGQGIGYTEAFF